The 8 T cell receptor beta chains reported below all come from one sample, sequenced in a study of OX40 agonist ivuxolimab in advanced cancers. Clones were read by immunoSEQ multiplex PCR, and TCRdb kept only the in-frame ones, dropping some. Among about 80,000 clones listed, about 90% were seen once. The starting material was CD4+ or CD8+ T cells sorted from blood, obtained in a trial of the OX40 agonist ivuxolimab. The receptors were gathered from an adult with an advanced solid tumor such as melanoma, head and neck, liver or kidney cancer.

The J gene is TRBJ2-2, the V gene TRBV7-9; D uncertain. Deletions cut 6 bases from V and 0 bases from J, with 17 bases between. Germline V gene lookup returns CDR1 SEHNR and CDR2 FQNEAQ (reference sequence). CDR3 length: 17 residues. The CDR3 loop is CASRDTRRSANTGELFF. CDR3 bases: TGTGCCAGCAGAGATACAAGACGGTCCGCGAACACCGGGGAGCTGTTTTTT.

This chain uses TRBV4-2 with TRBJ2-1; 8 bases map to TRBD2. The CDR3 sequence is 14 residues long. CDR1 and CDR2 from the germline V gene are LGHNA and YNFKEQ. V was clipped by 4 bases and J by 7 bases; unmatched bases: 6. Written as DNA, the CDR3 is TGTGCCAGCAGCCGGGGACTAGGTGAAAATGAGCAGTTCTTC. It encodes CASSRGLGENEQFF.

In DNA, the CDR3 is TGTGCCAGCAGCGTGAACACAGATACGCAGTATTTT. Translation: CASSVNTDTQYF. The chain combines TRBV9 with TRBJ2-3; no definite D call. The CDR3 spans 12 residues. The V gene lost 2 bases and the J gene lost 2 bases, with 3 bases spanning the gap. Germline lookup yields CDR1 SGDLS and CDR2 YYNGEE. The full variable domain, in which reference TRBV9 and TRBJ2-3 provide the parts outside the CDR3, is DSGVTQTPKHLITATGQRVTLRCSPRSGDLSVYWYQQSLDQGLQFLIQYYNGEERAKGNILERFSAQQFPDLHSELNLSSLELGDSALYFCASSVNTDTQYFGPGTRLTVL.

The chain carries TRBV14 and TRBJ2-1; D could derive from TRBD1 or TRBD2 (5 bases each). Germline CDR1 is SGHDN and CDR2 is FVKESK. V lost 0 bases and J 0 bases, leaving 12 bases between the germline ends. The CDR3 has 17 residues. CDR3 residues: CASSQEGRFLSYNEQFF. As DNA, the CDR3 is TGTGCCAGCAGCCAAGAGGGACGCTTCCTCTCCTACAATGAGCAGTTCTTC.

The chain employs TRBV6-5 and TRBJ2-2, with TRBD2 as a possible D gene (6 bases). The germline V gene encodes CDR1 MNHEY and CDR2 SVGAGI. The germline V and J ends were trimmed by 6 bases and 3 bases, with 17 bases remaining between them. This CDR3 is 16 amino acids long. The CDR3 protein is CASSYGLSLDTGELFF. The DNA for the CDR3 is TGTGCCAGCAGCTACGGACTATCATTAGACACCGGGGAGCTGTTTTTT.

The J gene is TRBJ2-1, the V gene TRBV15, with D possibly being TRBD2 (5 bases). V lost 4 bases and J 5 bases, leaving 27 bases between the germline ends. The CDR3 covers 19 residues. Germline V gene data show CDR1 as LNHNV and CDR2 as YYDKDF (reference sequence). The CDR3 nucleotides read TGTGCCACCAGCAAATACCGGCCGTCGGACTTAACTTCACACAATGAGCAGTTCTTC. Protein: CATSKYRPSDLTSHNEQFF.

CDR3 sequence: CASSLVSVLSGFEADTQYF. DNA for the CDR3: TGTGCCAGCAGCTTAGTGTCTGTCCTGAGCGGCTTCGAGGCAGATACGCAGTATTTT. The chain combines TRBV7-2 with TRBJ2-3; D might be TRBD2 (5 bases). CDR3 length: 19 amino acids. Per germline, CDR1 SGHTA and CDR2 FQGNSA. Trimming shortened V by 1 base and J by 4 bases, and 24 bases separated the two germline ends.

This sequence joins TRBV7-9 and TRBJ1-1; tentative D call: TRBD1 (5 bases). Germline values: CDR1 SEHNR, CDR2 FQNEAQ (reference sequence). CDR3 length equals 15 residues. V shed 3 bases and J shed 0 bases, with 11 bases lying between them. CDR3 in amino acids: CASSFVRGMNTEAFF. CDR3 DNA: TGTGCCAGCAGCTTCGTTCGGGGGATGAACACTGAAGCTTTCTTT. The entire variable domain, with the rest obtained from reference TRBV7-9 and TRBJ1-1, is as follows: DTGVSQNPRHKITKRGQNVTFRCDPISEHNRLYWYRQTLGQGPEFLTYFQNEAQLEKSRLLSDRFSAERPKGSFSTLEIQRTEQGDSAMYLCASSFVRGMNTEAFFGQGTRLTVV.